This T cell receptor beta chain was sequenced for a study of post-analysis software for immune sequencing data. Study results and limitations: About five TRBV segments were more frequent in patients than controls; TRBV5-6, TRBV5-1 and TRBV20-1 belonged to this group.

The TCR beta cDNA libraries carried unique molecular identifiers. A single record per CDR3 protein comes from TCRdb applying MiXCR to the PCR reads. The data contain roughly 730,000 distinct CDR3 sequences, 30% of them singletons. A word on this clonotype: Its target is not known.

The ends were cut back, 4 bases at V and 2 bases at J, with 15 bases in the middle. From germline, CDR1 is SGHRS and CDR2 YFSETQ. The CDR3 is 15 residues long. Input material: blood. The chain has TRBV5-1 and TRBJ1-1, with TRBD1 as a possible D gene (6 bases). The TCR sequence derives from a girl aged 10 to 17 with multiple sclerosis. CDR3: CASSGKTGVNTEAFF. Written as DNA, the CDR3 is TGCGCCAGCAGCGGCAAGACAGGTGTAAACACTGAAGCTTTCTTT.